The rows below give T cell receptor beta chains drawn from one sample of a study of tumor-infiltrating lymphocytes in localized non-small cell lung cancer. This table comes from immunoSEQ multiplex PCR, and its TCRdb copy is limited to in-frame clones, with some not included. The table has 27,000 or so clones, roughly 88% seen once; the top ten hold around 2.1%. Material: lung tumor tissue. These receptors all stem from a human donor with non-small cell lung cancer. The CDR3 runs from the conserved cysteine through the conserved F or W. The D gene is left open where the match is weak. Part of the rows lack a size; the others show once, few, many or a class for expanded clones.

abundance	d_gene	v_gene	j_gene	CDR3aa	CDR3nt
once	TRBD2	TRBV14	TRBJ2-3	CASSLISGGLTDTQYF	TGTGCCAGCAGCCTGATTTCGGGGGGGCTCACAGATACGCAGTATTTT
-	-	TRBV28	TRBJ1-4	CASREQRITNEKLFF	TGTGCCAGCAGAGAGCAACGGATAACTAATGAAAAACTGTTTTTT
-	-	TRBV9	TRBJ1-2	CASSVSTASNYGYTF	TGTGCCAGCAGCGTCAGTACGGCGTCTAACTATGGCTACACCTTC
-	-	TRBV6-1	TRBJ2-1	CASTVEHSYNEQFF	TGTGCCAGCACGGTGGAACACTCCTACAATGAGCAGTTCTTC
-	-	TRBV20-1	TRBJ1-2	CSAKRGLVDTF	TGCAGTGCTAAACGGGGCCTCGTGGACACCTTC
once	-	TRBV7-8	TRBJ2-2	CASSLVRKNTGELFF	TGTGCCAGCAGCTTAGTCCGGAAGAACACCGGGGAGCTGTTTTTT
-	-	TRBV7-9	TRBJ1-5	CASSFSGNSNQPQHF	TGTGCCAGCAGCTTTTCAGGGAACAGCAATCAGCCCCAGCATTTT
-	-	TRBV6-5	TRBJ1-2	CASSYSGYRYGYTF	TGTGCCAGCAGTTACTCAGGGTACCGCTATGGCTACACCTTC
-	-	TRBV4-2	TRBJ2-3	CASSQDGLSGGFTDTQYF	TGTGCCAGCAGCCAAGATGGTCTTAGTGGGGGGTTCACAGATACGCAGTATTTT
-	-	TRBV11-2	TRBJ1-1	CASSPGRTFSEAFF	TGTGCCAGCAGCCCAGGAAGGACTTTTTCTGAAGCTTTCTTT
few	TRBD1	TRBV14	TRBJ1-2	CASSQGRTGGYGYTF	TGTGCCAGCAGCCAAGGGCGTACAGGGGGCTATGGCTACACCTTC
-	-	TRBV5-1	TRBJ2-7	CASSGGTNPYEQYF	TGCGCCAGCAGCGGCGGGACAAACCCCTACGAGCAGTACTTC
-	-	TRBV5-1	TRBJ1-3	CASSLGPPSSGNTIYF	TGCGCCAGCAGCTTAGGACCGCCTAGCTCTGGAAACACCATATATTTT
-	-	TRBV7-2	TRBJ2-1	CASSLPAYNEQFF	TGTGCCAGCAGCTTACCGGCGTACAATGAGCAGTTCTTC
-	TRBD1	TRBV19	TRBJ2-2	CASRGTVNVIGELFF	TGTGCCAGTAGAGGGACAGTAAATGTAATCGGGGAGCTGTTTTTT
-	-	TRBV6-5	TRBJ1-4	CASRGMGGKLFF	TGTGCCAGCAGGGGGATGGGGGGAAAACTGTTTTTT
-	TRBD1	TRBV5-1	TRBJ2-7	CASSLGTGVFAYEQYF	TGCGCCAGCAGCTTAGGGACAGGGGTTTTCGCCTACGAGCAGTACTTC
-	-	TRBV9	TRBJ1-1	CASSLSVGDTEAFF	TGTGCCAGCAGCCTTAGTGTGGGGGACACTGAAGCTTTCTTT
-	TRBD2	TRBV18	TRBJ2-1	CASSGTRSENEQFF	TGTGCCAGCTCCGGGACTAGATCGGAGAATGAGCAGTTCTTC
-	-	TRBV7-2	TRBJ2-4	CASSLEGAKNIQYF	TGTGCCAGCAGCTTAGAGGGGGCCAAAAACATTCAGTACTTC
once	-	TRBV5-6	TRBJ2-2	CASSLAGLYTGELFF	TGTGCCAGCAGCTTGGCGGGGCTGTACACCGGGGAGCTGTTTTTT
-	TRBD1	TRBV27	TRBJ2-7	CASRGTGVRYEQYF	TGTGCCAGCAGAGGGACAGGGGTTCGTTACGAGCAGTACTTC
-	-	TRBV5-1	TRBJ2-7	CASSFPGSPYEQYF	TGCGCCAGCAGCTTTCCGGGTTCGCCCTACGAGCAGTACTTC
-	-	TRBV28	TRBJ1-2	CASSRPGKGGYTF	TGTGCCAGCAGTAGACCAGGGAAAGGTGGCTACACCTTC
-	-	TRBV4-1	TRBJ2-5	CASSQEWELQETQYF	TGCGCCAGCAGCCAAGAGTGGGAGCTCCAAGAGACCCAGTACTTC
-	TRBD1	TRBV7-2	TRBJ2-2	CASSRGTGATGELFF	TGTGCCAGCAGCCGCGGGACAGGGGCCACCGGGGAGCTGTTTTTT
-	-	TRBV6-6	TRBJ2-1	CASSHARDTYNEQFF	TGTGCCAGCAGTCACGCGAGGGACACTTACAATGAGCAGTTCTTC
-	-	TRBV7-9	TRBJ2-4	CASSFLRQNIQYF	TGTGCCAGCAGCTTCCTGAGGCAAAACATTCAGTACTTC
-	-	TRBV28	TRBJ2-7	CASSGSQPSYEQYF	TGTGCCAGCAGTGGCTCGCAGCCGTCCTACGAGCAGTACTTC
-	-	TRBV19	TRBJ2-7	CASSAGEWHEQYF	TGTGCCAGTAGTGCCGGGGAGTGGCACGAGCAGTACTTC
-	-	TRBV18	TRBJ2-7	CASSGEADEQYF	TGTGCCAGCTCAGGTGAGGCGGACGAGCAGTACTTC
once	-	TRBV29-1	TRBJ1-5	CSVGVSNQPQHF	TGCAGCGTAGGGGTTAGCAATCAGCCCCAGCATTTT
-	-	TRBV29-1	TRBJ2-1	CSVEDGLGRENEQFF	TGCAGCGTTGAAGATGGGCTCGGGCGGGAAAATGAGCAGTTCTTC